This T cell receptor beta chain appears in the sequencing data of a study of blood T cells in healthy people across ages. The study, taken as a whole, reports: Roughly linear age-related decline in beta diversity appeared, significant by age around 36. Possibly confounding the expanded clonotype changes was the fact that donor CMV status was unknown.

A second about 6 to 11 cycle PCR used barcoded and J-beta primers. TCRdb re-analysed the 5' RACE reads in MiXCR, keeping a single row per CDR3 protein. The repertoire holds roughly 1.9 million distinct CDR3 sequences, around 42% seen once, with approximately 22% in the top ten. Remarks on this clonotype: The antigen is undetermined.

Total RNA, at least 6 micrograms per sample, was extracted from PBMCs. With V trimmed by 1 base and J by 5 bases, 15 bases remained unmatched. Germline V gene lookup returns CDR1 DFQATT and CDR2 SNEGSKA (reference sequence). This CDR3 is 18 amino acids long. The source is a human donor in good health. The sequenced material came from blood. The chain uses TRBV20-1 and TRBJ2-5, with 11 bases identical to TRBD2. The CDR3 here is CSARGIDTSGGSSETQYF. The CDR3 DNA is TGCAGTGCTAGAGGAATAGATACTAGCGGGGGTAGTAGTGAGACCCAGTACTTC.